This T cell receptor beta chain was obtained from a study of blood T cells in healthy people across ages. This clonotype was seen a few times. This CDR3 has 16 amino acids. Per germline, CDR1 SGHTA and CDR2 FQGNSA. V trimming: 3 bases; J trimming: 3 bases; junction bases outside the gene matches: 8. The use of a sample-barcoded 5' primer and a J-beta primer mix characterized a second PCR of roughly 6 to 12 cycles. TCRdb re-derived calls from the 5' RACE reads in MiXCR, one entry per CDR3 protein. The profile shows hundreds of thousands of distinct CDR3 sequences, about 30% of them singletons. This clonotype was obtained from a woman older than 75 in good health. The V call is TRBV7-2, the J call TRBJ2-1; 7 nucleotides align to TRBD2. Sequencing was carried out using blood. CDR3 coding DNA: TGTGCCAGCAGCTTTTTTGGACGGGGGGACTACAATGAGCAGTTCTTC. It yields the protein CASSFFGRGDYNEQFF.